The 17 T cell receptor beta chains below all came from one sample that was sequenced in a study of blood T cell repertoires in COVID-19. The protocol was immunoSEQ multiplex PCR, while the TCRdb copy is restricted to in-frame clones and leaves out a portion. This repertoire shows 90,000 to 150,000 clones, 80% to 90% found once; its top ten account for 0.88%. Input material: peripheral blood. The source of these receptors is a woman aged 50 to 65 with active or convalescent COVID-19.

The gene calls are TRBV28 and TRBJ1-1; 9 nucleotides agree with TRBD1. Trimming cost V 10 bases and J 4 bases; bases outside gene matches: 4. This CDR3 comprises 12 residues. Germline assignment: CDR1 MDHEN and CDR2 SYDVKM. CDR3 residues: CAIRTGATEAFF. The CDR3 DNA reads TGTGCCATCCGGACAGGGGCCACTGAAGCTTTCTTT.

The gene calls are TRBV7-2 and TRBJ2-7; 13 positions match TRBD2. Germline V gene sequence: CDR1 SGHTA, CDR2 FQGNSA. CDR3 length: 14 amino acids. V gave up 5 bases and J gave up 6 bases; unmatched junction bases: 4. The CDR3 DNA follows: TGTGCCAGCAGCACGGGACTAGCGGGGAGCGAGCAGTACTTC. It encodes CASSTGLAGSEQYF.

The chain links TRBV7-2 to TRBJ2-2; D not certain. CDR3 length equals 13 residues. Between the trimmed V and J ends, which lost 7 bases and 7 bases, there was a span of 13 bases. The V gene's germline CDR1 is SGHTA and CDR2 FQGNSA. In DNA, the CDR3 is TGTGCCAGCACCGCCCCGCAGGTCGGGGAGCTGTTTTTT. Its protein is CASTAPQVGELFF.

J is TRBJ2-1 and V is TRBV7-9; 10 nucleotides match TRBD2. The V gene's germline CDR1 is SEHNR and CDR2 FQNEAQ (reference sequence). V was pared by 5 bases and J by 3 bases, with 10 bases of the junction left unmatched. The CDR3 runs to 17 residues. CDR3 amino acids: CASSPSPGLAFYNEQFF. The DNA for the CDR3 is TGTGCCAGCAGCCCCTCACCGGGACTAGCGTTCTACAATGAGCAGTTCTTC.

V is TRBV7-2 and J is TRBJ2-1; D ambiguous. The CDR3 has 13 residues. Between the trimmed V and J ends, which lost 4 bases and 9 bases, there was a span of 13 bases. Looked up from germline, CDR1 is SGHTA and CDR2 is FQGNSA. The CDR3 region has the DNA TGTGCCAGCAGCTCTGGCTGGCTAGGTGAGCAGTTCTTC. Its protein is CASSSGWLGEQFF.

V usage is TRBV18 and J usage is TRBJ2-1; D possibly corresponds to TRBD2 (7 bases). CDR1 is KGHSH, CDR2 LQKENI, per germline. The CDR3 consists of 13 residues. V was pared by 5 bases and J by 6 bases, with 11 bases between. Here the CDR3 DNA reads TGTGCCAGCTCAGGGGGGGCTGTCAATGAGCAGTTCTTC. This encodes CASSGGAVNEQFF. The full variable domain, completed using reference TRBV18 and TRBJ2-1, is NAGVMQNPRHLVRRRGQEARLRCSPMKGHSHVYWYRQLPEEGLKFMVYLQKENIIDESGMPKERFSAEFPKEGPSILRIQQVVRGDSAAYFCASSGGAVNEQFFGPGTRLTVL.

This chain links TRBV19 with TRBJ1-2, with D perhaps matching TRBD1 (6 bases). V was pared by 0 bases and J by 7 bases, with 12 bases between. Per germline, CDR1 LNHDA and CDR2 SQIVND (reference sequence). The length of the CDR3 is 14 residues. CDR3 sequence reads: CASSIDTGSGGYTF. CDR3 coding DNA: TGTGCCAGTAGTATAGACACAGGGTCAGGTGGCTACACCTTC.

The chain employs TRBV9 and TRBJ1-1; 9 bases map to TRBD1. Trimming took 4 bases from V and 1 from J; bases not matched to a gene: 8. Germline-derived CDR1 and CDR2 are SGDLS and YYNGEE. The CDR3 spans 16 residues. CDR3 nucleotide sequence: TGTGCCAGCAGCCCAGGAGGGACAGGGAGGAACACTGAAGCTTTCTTT. This encodes CASSPGGTGRNTEAFF.

This chain joins TRBV11-1 and TRBJ2-1, with no clear D. Trimming left V 5 bases short and J 4 bases short, with 12 bases between. Germline loops: CDR1 SGHAT, CDR2 FQDESV (reference sequence). CDR3 length: 14 amino acids. CDR3 DNA sequence: TGTGCCAGCAGCATCCAAAGCTTGTACAATGAGCAGTTCTTC. This encodes CASSIQSLYNEQFF.

CDR3 in amino acids: CASSTLTGVAFF. The CDR3 coding sequence is TGTGCCAGCAGTACCCTCACAGGGGTCGCTTTCTTT. The chain recombines TRBV6-5 with TRBJ1-1, with TRBD1 matching over 7 bases. The CDR3 length is 12 residues. V was pared by 5 bases and J by 11 bases, with 8 bases of the junction left unmatched. Germline CDR1 and CDR2: MNHEY and SVGAGI.

This chain connects TRBV30 to TRBJ2-1; 8 nucleotides line up with TRBD2. The trim removed 1 base at V and 0 bases at J, leaving 17 bases unmatched. The CDR3 is 20 amino acids. The germline V gene has CDR1 GTSNPN and CDR2 SVGIG (reference sequence). CDR3 region: CAWSGAKRREEPSSYNEQFF. The CDR3 DNA sequence: TGTGCCTGGAGTGGAGCGAAGAGGCGGGAGGAACCGAGCTCCTACAATGAGCAGTTCTTC. The variable domain in full, with the rest retrieved from reference TRBV30 and TRBJ2-1, is SQTIHQWPATLVQPVGSPLSLECTVEGTSNPNLYWYRQAAGRGLQLLFYSVGIGQISSEVPQNLSASRPQDRQFILSSKKLLLSDSGFYLCAWSGAKRREEPSSYNEQFFGPGTRLTVL.

The genes are TRBV20-1 and TRBJ2-7; D remains unclear. The CDR3 is made up of 10 amino acids. The germline V gene encodes CDR1 DFQATT and CDR2 SNEGSKA (reference sequence). V gave up 4 bases and J gave up 3 bases, with 4 bases separating them. The CDR3 nucleotides are TGCAGTGCTACTATCTACGAGCAGTACTTC. It is translated as CSATIYEQYF.

J is TRBJ2-3 and V is TRBV7-2; 9 bases fit TRBD2. Germline V lookup: CDR1 SGHTA, CDR2 FQGNSA. The CDR3 covers 15 residues. The V and J ends lost 4 bases and 3 bases, in that order; junction bases with no gene match: 5. This CDR3 is CASSSGLARTDTQYF. As DNA, the CDR3 is TGTGCCAGCAGCTCCGGACTAGCGAGGACAGATACGCAGTATTTT. Based on the CDR3 plus reference TRBV7-2 and TRBJ2-3, the full variable domain is GAGVSQSPSNKVTEKGKDVELRCDPISGHTALYWYRQSLGQGLEFLIYFQGNSAPDKSGLPSDRFSAERTGGSVSTLTIQRTQQEDSAVYLCASSSGLARTDTQYFGPGTRLTVL.

In DNA, the CDR3 is TGTGCCAGCAGCCAAGCTGGGCCCGCGCTCGAGCAGTACTTC. It specifies CASSQAGPALEQYF. V usage is TRBV14 and J usage is TRBJ2-7; D is undetermined. Trimming pared 1 base from V and 6 bases from J, leaving 13 bases between. Germline V lookup: CDR1 SGHDN, CDR2 FVKESK. The CDR3 is made up of 14 amino acids.

The gene calls are TRBV2 and TRBJ2-1, with 9 bases matching TRBD2. Losses at the gene ends were 4 bases for V and 2 bases for J; bases not matched to a gene: 6. The CDR3 is 16 amino acids. Germline V gene lookup returns CDR1 SNHLY and CDR2 FYNNEI. Here the CDR3 reads CASSVSGSPAYNEQFF. Here the CDR3 DNA reads TGTGCCAGCAGTGTTAGCGGGAGCCCCGCCTACAATGAGCAGTTCTTC.

This chain connects TRBV4-3 to TRBJ2-7; 9 bases align to TRBD1. Germline CDR1 and CDR2: LGHNA and YSLEER. This CDR3 is built from 15 residues. The junction had 6 bases not matched to a gene; V was cut back by 1 base and J by 5 bases. CDR3 in DNA: TGCGCCAGCAGCCAAGGACGGACAGGGGACCACGAGCAGTACTTC. Its translation: CASSQGRTGDHEQYF.

The chain couples TRBV30 to TRBJ2-3; possibly TRBD2 for D (6 bases). This CDR3 region has 14 residues. The germline CDR1 and CDR2 sequences are GTSNPN and SVGIG (reference sequence). Trimming cost V 1 base and J 2 bases, with 10 bases left between them. This CDR3 is CAWSAGSLTDTQYF. DNA of the CDR3: TGTGCCTGGAGTGCCGGGAGTCTCACAGATACGCAGTATTTT.